This TCR beta chain was found in a study of CD8+ T cells in alopecia areata. Findings and caveats of the study: Scalp sequencing also captures normal skin's resident alphabeta T cells.

By share of the sample, this clone is medium-sized. Its cognate antigen is unknown. The CDR3 runs 14 residues. Deletions cut 0 bases from V and 2 bases from J, with 8 bases between. Looked up from germline, CDR1 is SGHRS and CDR2 is YFSETQ. Sequencing templates came from extracted RNA that was reverse transcribed into cDNA. Generated by immunoSEQ multiplex PCR, the TCRdb table keeps only in-frame clones and is missing some. The table lists about 110,000 clones, approximately 50% of them singletons. The sequence was collected from a human donor with alopecia areata. The V and J genes are TRBV5-1 and TRBJ1-1; D call uncertain. The specimen sequenced was NKG2D-low CD8+ T cells sorted from blood. In nucleotides, the CDR3 is TGCGCCAGCAGCTTGGTCTACAGCAACACTGAAGCTTTCTTT. This sequence encodes CASSLVYSNTEAFF.